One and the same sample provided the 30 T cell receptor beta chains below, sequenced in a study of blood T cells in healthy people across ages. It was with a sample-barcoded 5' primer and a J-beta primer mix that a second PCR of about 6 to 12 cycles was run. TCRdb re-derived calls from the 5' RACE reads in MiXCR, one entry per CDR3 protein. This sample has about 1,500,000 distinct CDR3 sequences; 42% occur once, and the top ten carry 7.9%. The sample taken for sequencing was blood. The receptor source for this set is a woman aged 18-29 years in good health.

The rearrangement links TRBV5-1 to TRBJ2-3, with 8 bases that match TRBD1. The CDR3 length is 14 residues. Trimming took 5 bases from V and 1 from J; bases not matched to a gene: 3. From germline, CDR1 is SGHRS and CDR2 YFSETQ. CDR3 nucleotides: TGCGCCAGCAGACCGGGACAGGGCACAGATACGCAGTATTTT. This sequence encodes CASRPGQGTDTQYF.

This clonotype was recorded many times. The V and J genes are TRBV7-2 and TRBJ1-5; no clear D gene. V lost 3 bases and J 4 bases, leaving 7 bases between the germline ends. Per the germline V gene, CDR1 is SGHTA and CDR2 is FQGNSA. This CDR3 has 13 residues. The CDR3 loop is CASSFTSNQPQHF. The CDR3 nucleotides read TGTGCCAGCAGCTTCACATCAAATCAGCCCCAGCATTTT.

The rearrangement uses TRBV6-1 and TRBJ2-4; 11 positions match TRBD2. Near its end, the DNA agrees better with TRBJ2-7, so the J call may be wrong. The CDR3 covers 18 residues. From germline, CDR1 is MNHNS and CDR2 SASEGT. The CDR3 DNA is TGTGCCAGCAGTGAAGCGGCTCCTACCGGGACTAGCGGATCCGAGCAGTACTTC. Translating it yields CASSEAAPTGTSGSEQYF.

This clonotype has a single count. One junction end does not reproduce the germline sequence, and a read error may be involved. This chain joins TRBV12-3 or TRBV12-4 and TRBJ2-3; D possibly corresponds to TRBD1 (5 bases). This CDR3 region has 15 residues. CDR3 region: CASSLTLRGTDTEYF. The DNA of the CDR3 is TGTGCCAGCAGTTTAACGCTAAGGGGCACAGATACGGAGTATTTT.

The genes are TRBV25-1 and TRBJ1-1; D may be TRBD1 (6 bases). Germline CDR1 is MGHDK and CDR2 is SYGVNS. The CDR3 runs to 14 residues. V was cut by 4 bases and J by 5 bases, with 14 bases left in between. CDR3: CASSATGSGTEAFF. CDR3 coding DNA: TGTGCCAGCAGTGCCACAGGGTCTGGGACTGAAGCTTTCTTT.

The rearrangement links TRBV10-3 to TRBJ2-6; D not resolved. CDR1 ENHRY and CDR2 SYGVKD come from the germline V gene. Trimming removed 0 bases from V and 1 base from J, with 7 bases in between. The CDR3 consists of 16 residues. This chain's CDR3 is CAISESTASGANVLTF. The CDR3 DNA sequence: TGTGCCATCAGTGAGTCGACGGCTTCTGGGGCCAACGTCCTGACTTTC.

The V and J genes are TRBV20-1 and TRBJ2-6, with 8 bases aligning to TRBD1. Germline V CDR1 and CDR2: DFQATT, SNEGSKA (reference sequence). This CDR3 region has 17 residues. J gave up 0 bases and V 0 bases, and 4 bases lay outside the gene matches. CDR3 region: CSARDITGGSGANVLTF. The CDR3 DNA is TGCAGTGCTAGAGATATAACAGGGGGCTCTGGGGCCAACGTCCTGACTTTC.

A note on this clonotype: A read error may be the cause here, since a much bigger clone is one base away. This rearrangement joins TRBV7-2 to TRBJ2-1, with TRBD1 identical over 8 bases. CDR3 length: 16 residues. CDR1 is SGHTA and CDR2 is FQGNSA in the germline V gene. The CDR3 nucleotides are TGTGTCAGCAGCTTAGCGCCTGGACAGGGATTCAATGAGCAGTTCTTC. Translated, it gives CVSSLAPGQGFNEQFF.

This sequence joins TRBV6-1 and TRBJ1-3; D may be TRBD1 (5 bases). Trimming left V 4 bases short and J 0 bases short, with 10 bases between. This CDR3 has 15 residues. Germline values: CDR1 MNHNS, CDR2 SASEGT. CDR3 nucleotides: TGTGCCAGCAGTGGCGGACACTCCTCTGGAAACACCATATATTTT. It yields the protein CASSGGHSSGNTIYF.

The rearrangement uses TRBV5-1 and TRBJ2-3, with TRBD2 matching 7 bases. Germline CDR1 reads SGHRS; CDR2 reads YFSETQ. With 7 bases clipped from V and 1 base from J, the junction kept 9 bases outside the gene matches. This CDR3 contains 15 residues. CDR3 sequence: CASRTWGGGTDTQYF. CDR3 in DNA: TGCGCCAGCCGGACTTGGGGAGGGGGCACAGATACGCAGTATTTT.

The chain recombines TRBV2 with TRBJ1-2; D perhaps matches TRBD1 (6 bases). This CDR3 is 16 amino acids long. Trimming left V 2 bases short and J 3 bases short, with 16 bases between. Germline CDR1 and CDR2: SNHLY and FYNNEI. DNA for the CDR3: TGTGCCAGCAGTGAATGGGCGGGACATACATACTATGGCTACACCTTC. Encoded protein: CASSEWAGHTYYGYTF.

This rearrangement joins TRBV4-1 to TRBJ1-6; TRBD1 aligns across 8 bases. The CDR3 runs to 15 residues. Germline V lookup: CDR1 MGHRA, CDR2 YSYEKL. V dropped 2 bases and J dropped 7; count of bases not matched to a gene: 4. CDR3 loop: CASSQTTGDNSPLHF. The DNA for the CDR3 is TGCGCCAGCAGCCAAACGACAGGGGACAATTCACCCCTCCACTTT.

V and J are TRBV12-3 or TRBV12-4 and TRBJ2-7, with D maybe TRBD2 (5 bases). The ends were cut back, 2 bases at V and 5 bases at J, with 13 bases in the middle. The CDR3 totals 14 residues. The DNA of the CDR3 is TGTGCCAGCAGTTTATCACGGGATTGGGACGAGCAGTACTTC. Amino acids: CASSLSRDWDEQYF.

The CDR3 coding sequence is TGTGCCAGCAGCGTATCCCCCAGGACAGGTGAAAAACTGTTTTTT. Translated, it gives CASSVSPRTGEKLFF. The genes are TRBV9 and TRBJ1-4, with 7 bases aligning to TRBD1. The CDR3 extends over 15 amino acids. Germline V CDR1 and CDR2: SGDLS, YYNGEE. Trimming cost V 1 base and J 7 bases; bases outside gene matches: 7.

The CDR3 is CASSLDTGVDTQYF. CDR3 DNA: TGTGCCAGCAGCTTGGACACAGGGGTAGATACGCAGTATTTT. J is TRBJ2-3 and V is TRBV5-4, with 7 bases identical to TRBD1. The CDR3 is made up of 14 amino acids. Losses at the gene ends were 0 bases for V and 5 bases for J; bases not matched to a gene: 3. Per germline, CDR1 SGHNT and CDR2 YYREEE (reference sequence).

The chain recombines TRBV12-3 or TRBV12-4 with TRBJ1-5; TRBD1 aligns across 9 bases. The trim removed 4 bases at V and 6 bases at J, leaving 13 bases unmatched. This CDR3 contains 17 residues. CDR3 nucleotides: TGTGCCAGCAGTTGGGACAGGGTGGGGCGGGATCCTCAGCCCCAGCATTTT. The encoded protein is CASSWDRVGRDPQPQHF.

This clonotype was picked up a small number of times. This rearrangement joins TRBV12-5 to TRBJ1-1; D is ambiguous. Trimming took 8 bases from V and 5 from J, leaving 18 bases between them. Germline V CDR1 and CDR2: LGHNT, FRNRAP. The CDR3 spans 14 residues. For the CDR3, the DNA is TGTGCTAGTCGGTCGTCGGGGAAGTTTACTGAAGCTTTCTTT. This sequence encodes CASRSSGKFTEAFF.

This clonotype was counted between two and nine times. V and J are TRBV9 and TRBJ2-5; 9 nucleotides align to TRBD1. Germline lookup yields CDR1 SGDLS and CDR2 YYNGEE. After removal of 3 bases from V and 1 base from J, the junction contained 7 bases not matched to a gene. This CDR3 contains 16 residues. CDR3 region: CASSAGGQGFQETQYF. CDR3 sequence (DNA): TGTGCCAGCAGCGCTGGGGGACAGGGCTTCCAAGAGACCCAGTACTTC.

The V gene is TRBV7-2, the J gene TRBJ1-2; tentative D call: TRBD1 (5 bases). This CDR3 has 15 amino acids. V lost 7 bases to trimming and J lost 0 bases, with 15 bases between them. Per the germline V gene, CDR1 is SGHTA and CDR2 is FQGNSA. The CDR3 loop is CASNQDSFSNYGYTF. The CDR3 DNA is TGTGCCAGCAACCAAGACAGTTTCTCTAACTATGGCTACACCTTC.

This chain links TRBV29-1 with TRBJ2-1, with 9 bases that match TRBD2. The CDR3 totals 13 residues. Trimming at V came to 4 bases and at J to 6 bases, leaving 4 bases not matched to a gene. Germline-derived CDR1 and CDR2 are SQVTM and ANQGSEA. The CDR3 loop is CSVGSGSPNEQFF. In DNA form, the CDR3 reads TGCAGCGTTGGTAGCGGGAGTCCCAATGAGCAGTTCTTC.

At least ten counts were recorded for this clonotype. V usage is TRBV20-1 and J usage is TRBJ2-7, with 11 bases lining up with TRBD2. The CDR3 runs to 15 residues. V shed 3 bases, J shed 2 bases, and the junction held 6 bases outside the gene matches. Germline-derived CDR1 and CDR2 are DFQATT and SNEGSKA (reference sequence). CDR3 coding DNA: TGCAGTGCTAGCGCTGGGACTAGCGGACCCTACGAGCAGTACTTC. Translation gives CSASAGTSGPYEQYF.

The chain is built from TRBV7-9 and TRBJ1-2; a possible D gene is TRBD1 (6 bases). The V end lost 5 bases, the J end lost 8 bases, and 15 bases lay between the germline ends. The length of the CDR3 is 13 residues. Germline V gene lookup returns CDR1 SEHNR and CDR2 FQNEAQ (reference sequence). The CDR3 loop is CASSTTGLTGYTF. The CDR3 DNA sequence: TGTGCCAGCAGCACTACAGGGCTTACAGGCTACACCTTC.

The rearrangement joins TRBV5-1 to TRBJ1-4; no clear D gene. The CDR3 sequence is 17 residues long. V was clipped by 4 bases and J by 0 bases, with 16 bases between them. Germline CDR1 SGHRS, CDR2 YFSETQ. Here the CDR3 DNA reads TGCGCCAGCAGCGTCGGGGATAGTAGTGCAACTAATGAAAAACTGTTTTTT. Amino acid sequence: CASSVGDSSATNEKLFF.

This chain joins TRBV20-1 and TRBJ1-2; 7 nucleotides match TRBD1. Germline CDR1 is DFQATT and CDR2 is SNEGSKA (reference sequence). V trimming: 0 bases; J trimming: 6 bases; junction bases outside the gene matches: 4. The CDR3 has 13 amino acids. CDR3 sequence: CSARDPDRDGYTF. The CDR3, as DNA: TGCAGTGCTAGAGATCCTGACAGGGATGGCTACACCTTC.

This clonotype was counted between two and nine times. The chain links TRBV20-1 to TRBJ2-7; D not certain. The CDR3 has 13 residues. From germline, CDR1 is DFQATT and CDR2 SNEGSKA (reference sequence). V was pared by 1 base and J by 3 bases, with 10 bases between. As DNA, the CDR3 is TGCAGTGCTAGAGTGGTAGGCCACTACGAGCAGTACTTC. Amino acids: CSARVVGHYEQYF.

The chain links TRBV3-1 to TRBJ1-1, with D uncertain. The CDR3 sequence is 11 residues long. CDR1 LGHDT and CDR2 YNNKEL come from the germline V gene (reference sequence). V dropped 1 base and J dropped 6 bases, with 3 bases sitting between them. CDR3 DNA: TGTGCCAGCAGCCAAGTGTCTGAAGCTTTCTTT. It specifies CASSQVSEAFF.

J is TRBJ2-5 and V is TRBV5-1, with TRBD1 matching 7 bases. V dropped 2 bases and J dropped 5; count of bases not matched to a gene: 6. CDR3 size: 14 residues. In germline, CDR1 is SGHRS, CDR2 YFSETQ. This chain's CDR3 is CASSLGTAKETQYF. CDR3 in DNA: TGCGCCAGCAGCTTAGGGACAGCAAAGGAGACCCAGTACTTC.

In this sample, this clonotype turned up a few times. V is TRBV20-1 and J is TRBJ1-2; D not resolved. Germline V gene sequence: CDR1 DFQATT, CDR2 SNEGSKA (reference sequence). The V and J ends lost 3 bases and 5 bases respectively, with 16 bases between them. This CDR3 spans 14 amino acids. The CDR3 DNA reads TGCAGTGCTAGTGTACAGACGGGGTCATATGGCTACACCTTC. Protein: CSASVQTGSYGYTF.

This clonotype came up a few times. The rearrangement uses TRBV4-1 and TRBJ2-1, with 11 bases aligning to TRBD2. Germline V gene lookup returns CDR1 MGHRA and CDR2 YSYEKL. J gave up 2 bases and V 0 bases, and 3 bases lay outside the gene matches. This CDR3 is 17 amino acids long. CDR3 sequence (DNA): TGCGCCAGCAGCCAAGATAAGACTAGCGGGACCTACAATGAGCAGTTCTTC. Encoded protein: CASSQDKTSGTYNEQFF.

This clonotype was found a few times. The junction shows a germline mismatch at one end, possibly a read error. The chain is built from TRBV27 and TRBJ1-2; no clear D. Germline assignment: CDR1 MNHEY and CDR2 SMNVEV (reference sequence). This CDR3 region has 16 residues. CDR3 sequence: CASSLSVGGGGYGYTF. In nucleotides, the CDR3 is TGTGCCAGCAGCTTATCTGTTGGAGGCGGAGGCTATGGCTACACCTTC.